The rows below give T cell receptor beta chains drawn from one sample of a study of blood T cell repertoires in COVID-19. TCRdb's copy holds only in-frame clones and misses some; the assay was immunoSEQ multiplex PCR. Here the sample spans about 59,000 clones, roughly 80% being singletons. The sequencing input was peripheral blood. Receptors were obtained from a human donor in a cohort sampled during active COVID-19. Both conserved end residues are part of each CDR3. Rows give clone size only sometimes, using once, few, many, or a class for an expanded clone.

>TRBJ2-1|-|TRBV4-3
CASSQAPPAGTDNEQFF
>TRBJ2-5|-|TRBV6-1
CASSDGDREGETQYF
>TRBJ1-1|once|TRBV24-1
CATETGNTEAFF
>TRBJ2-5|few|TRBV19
CASSIGGNKHQETQYF
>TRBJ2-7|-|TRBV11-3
CASSSLAGGNEQYF
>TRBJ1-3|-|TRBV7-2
CASSLQGNTIYF
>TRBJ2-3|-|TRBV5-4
CASSLGTSGRTDTQYF
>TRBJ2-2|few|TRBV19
CATDPGTVNTGELFF
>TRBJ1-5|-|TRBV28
CASSSRVRAQPQHF
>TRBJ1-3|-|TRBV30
CACSAWQGENTIYF
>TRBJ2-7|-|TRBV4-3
CASSQESGLASYEQYF
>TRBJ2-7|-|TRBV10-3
CAIRLGISAEQYF
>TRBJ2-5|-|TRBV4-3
CASSQGTGGWETQYF
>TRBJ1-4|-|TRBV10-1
CASSGGQKLFF
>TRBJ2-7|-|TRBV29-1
CSVGGQGNYEQYF
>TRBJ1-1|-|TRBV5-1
CASSSGTLNTEAFF
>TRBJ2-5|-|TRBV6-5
CASRGGQGVRETQYF
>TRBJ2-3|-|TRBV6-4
CASSDFGQGPADTQYF
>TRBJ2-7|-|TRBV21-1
CASSKSLGGNRVESSYEQYF
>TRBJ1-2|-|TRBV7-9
CASSPTDRPTYGYTF